The clone carrying this TCR beta chain was seen ten or more times. The target antigen is unknown. The time point was: persistent/refractory GD, antithyroid drugs over 5 years with positive TRAb. The TCR library was made from RNA that had been extracted from PBMCs in TRIzol. This sample was included in a study of regulatory T cells in long-lasting Graves disease. CDR1 SGHAT and CDR2 FQNNGV come from the germline V gene. J gave up 6 bases and V 3 bases, and 5 bases lay outside the gene matches. This CDR3 has 15 amino acids. CDR3-region Arm-PCR and iRepertoire HTBI primers produced the TCR beta libraries. Using its own MiXCR run on the multiplex PCR reads, TCRdb lists one record per CDR3 protein. The data hold a few hundred thousand distinct CDR3 sequences, with roughly 25% observed a single time. General study findings and limits: Only a small sample size was used, which may have cut accuracy.

This chain links TRBV11-2 with TRBJ1-4; 9 nucleotides line up with TRBD1. This receptor was identified in a middle-aged woman with Graves disease. Specimen: peripheral blood mononuclear cells (PBMCs), collected when the disease was refractory, from a patient treated with antithyroid drugs. CDR3 coding DNA: TGTGCCAGCAGCTTCCTACAGGGGGCTTATGAAAAACTGTTTTTT. Translated, it gives CASSFLQGAYEKLFF. Combining the CDR3 with reference TRBV11-2 and TRBJ1-4 gives the whole variable domain EAGVAQSPRYKIIEKRQSVAFWCNPISGHATLYWYQQILGQGPKLLIQFQNNGVVDDSQLPKDRFSAERLKGVDSTLKIQPAKLEDSAVYLCASSFLQGAYEKLFFGSGTQLSVL.